One T cell receptor beta chain is described in this entry. What it binds is unknown. This sample is drawn from a study of blood T cells in healthy people across ages. Sample-barcoded 5' priming and a J-beta primer mix drove a second PCR of 7 to 11 cycles. One entry per CDR3 protein, called by TCRdb with MiXCR from the 5' RACE reads. This table has 550,000 to 650,000 distinct CDR3 sequences, roughly a quarter appearing once. Germline values: CDR1 SQVTM, CDR2 ANQGSEA. The CDR3 spans 13 residues. Trimming cost V 4 bases and J 3 bases, with 10 bases left between them. Broader study findings: Any changes in expanded clonotypes were possibly confounded, as donor CMV status remained unknown.

This sample also appeared in a second study, on T cells of mothers and their children. From that study: Per 15 ul, 1.5 ug of RNA was used, with all extracted RNA going into cDNA synthesis. Unrelated mother-child pairs always had slightly, but never significantly, lower normalized overlap than related pairs.

Sequencing input: blood. The chain uses TRBV29-1 and TRBJ1-5; D uncertain. The source is a boy aged 2 to 10 in good health. The CDR3 sequence is CSVAGSDNQPQHF. The CDR3 DNA is TGCAGCGTTGCGGGATCTGACAATCAGCCCCAGCATTTT.